The clone carrying this T cell receptor (beta chain) was found a few times. Its target is unknown. This CDR3 is also generated by other DNA sequences in the sample. The V and J ends lost 6 bases and 3 bases, in that order; junction bases with no gene match: 6. CDR1 and CDR2 from the germline V gene are LNHDA and SQIVND (reference sequence). CDR3 length equals 14 residues. The sample originates from a study of shared clonotypes between healthy human individuals. Study findings and constraints: Memory subsets had estimated richness that was generally smaller than that of naive subsets.

Sequencing used immunoSEQ multiplex PCR; TCRdb keeps in-frame clones, though not all of them. The table lists 600,000 to 750,000 clones, around 72% of them singletons. This TCR derives from a woman between 25 and 40 years old in good health. The chain links TRBV19 to TRBJ2-7; TRBD2 matches at 9 bases. Sequencing was carried out using memory CD4+ T cells sorted from blood. Subset defined: CD45RA-negative fraction. DNA for the CDR3: TGTGCCAGTAGCCGTCAAGCGGGAGGCTACGAGCAGTACTTC. Its translation is CASSRQAGGYEQYF.